These T cell receptor beta chains were read from a single sample in a study of OX40 agonist ivuxolimab in advanced cancers. Sequencing was performed with immunoSEQ multiplex PCR; in TCRdb, only in-frame clones are kept and a portion is missing. In the table there are about 78,000 clones, almost 95% of which are singletons. Sequenced here: CD4+ or CD8+ T cells sorted from blood, sampled in a trial of the OX40 agonist ivuxolimab. The receptor set was obtained from an adult with an advanced solid tumor such as melanoma, head and neck, liver or kidney cancer. Each CDR3 is given with its conserved first and last residue. D genes are given only for firm matches. Only some rows state a clone size, as once, few, many or a class for expanded clones.

v_gene	j_gene	abundance	d_gene	CDR3nt	CDR3aa
TRBV5-1	TRBJ2-1	NA	TRBD2	TGCGCCAGCGAAGCTAGCGGGATCCAATACAATGAGCAGTTCTTC	CASEASGIQYNEQFF
TRBV28	TRBJ1-1	once	NA	TGTGCCAGCAGAATATCGGGGAGGACTGAAGCTTTCTTT	CASRISGRTEAFF
TRBV7-2	TRBJ2-7	NA	NA	TGTGCCAGCAGCTTAAAAGGAACAGGCCGCGCCTACGAGCAGTACTTC	CASSLKGTGRAYEQYF
TRBV9	TRBJ1-1	NA	NA	TGTGCCAGCAGCAGAAGCCGGGGGACTGAAGCTTTCTTT	CASSRSRGTEAFF
TRBV27	TRBJ2-7	NA	NA	TGTGCCAGCAGTAGGGGTTTCGAGCAGTACTTC	CASSRGFEQYF
TRBV2	TRBJ1-6	NA	NA	TGTGCCAGCCGGCCCCCCTTCTCCTATAATTCACCCCTCCACTTT	CASRPPFSYNSPLHF
TRBV5-1	TRBJ1-5	once	NA	TGCGCCAGCAGCTTGGACGCGGCCAATCAGCCCCAGCATTTT	CASSLDAANQPQHF
TRBV27	TRBJ2-2	NA	NA	TGTGCCAGCAGTTTAAATTTCCCCTCCGGGGAGCTGTTTTTT	CASSLNFPSGELFF
TRBV19	TRBJ2-3	NA	NA	TGTGCCAGTAGTAGGGTTAGCACAGATACGCAGTATTTT	CASSRVSTDTQYF
TRBV7-2	TRBJ2-2	NA	NA	TGTGCCAGCAGCTTCCAGGCCACCGGGGAGCTGTTTTTT	CASSFQATGELFF
TRBV6-6	TRBJ2-7	NA	NA	TGTGCCAGCAGTTACTCGCGGGACTACGAGCAGTACTTC	CASSYSRDYEQYF
TRBV25-1	TRBJ1-5	NA	NA	TGTGCCAGCAGTGAATGGGGCGAGCCCCAGCATTTT	CASSEWGEPQHF
TRBV10-2	TRBJ2-5	NA	TRBD2	TGCGCCAGCAGTGATCGCCTGTCTAGCGGGGGGTCCCAAGAGACCCAGTACTTC	CASSDRLSSGGSQETQYF
TRBV7-9	TRBJ2-1	NA	NA	TGTGCCAGCAGCTTAGGCGTGGGTGAGCAGTTCTTC	CASSLGVGEQFF
TRBV10-2	TRBJ1-1	NA	NA	TGCGCCAGCAGGACAAGGGAGGGGACTGAAGCTTTCTTT	CASRTREGTEAFF
TRBV5-1	TRBJ2-1	NA	NA	TGCGCCAGCAGCTTGGTGGGGGTTGGGGATTACAATGAGCAGTTCTTC	CASSLVGVGDYNEQFF
TRBV7-6	TRBJ1-1	NA	NA	TGTGCCAGCAGCGAGCAACCCGGGGACACTGAAGCTTTCTTT	CASSEQPGDTEAFF
TRBV6-1	TRBJ1-1	NA	NA	TGTGCCAGCAGCTTTGGGAGGGGTGAAGCTTTCTTT	CASSFGRGEAFF
TRBV11-2	TRBJ2-1	NA	NA	TGTGCCAGCAGCCCCCAGGGCGGGGCCCGAATGGAGTTCTTC	CASSPQGGARMEFF
TRBV27	TRBJ1-2	once	NA	TGTGCCAGCGCCTTGGGACGGAAGGATGGCTACACCTTC	CASALGRKDGYTF
TRBV11-2	TRBJ1-5	NA	TRBD1	TGTGCCAGCAGCTTAGACGGGACAGGGGGCGTAGGGCCCCAGCATTTT	CASSLDGTGGVGPQHF
TRBV19	TRBJ2-7	once	TRBD1	TGTGCCAGTAGTATAGCCCGCCCCCGACAGGGGGCGGCCAACTACGAGCAGTACTTC	CASSIARPRQGAANYEQYF
TRBV9	TRBJ1-3	NA	NA	TGTGCCAGCAGCCCGAGAGGACGGGCCCTGAGGGAATCTGGAAACACCATATATTTT	CASSPRGRALRESGNTIYF
TRBV5-4	TRBJ1-1	NA	TRBD1	TGTGCCAGCAGCCCCCCGACAGGGGGTGAGGCTTTCTTT	CASSPPTGGEAFF
TRBV7-6	TRBJ1-2	NA	NA	TGTGCCAGCAGCCCTCAGCCCAGACAGGAGCGGGGCTACACCTTC	CASSPQPRQERGYTF
TRBV2	TRBJ1-1	NA	TRBD1	TGTGCCAGCCAATCGGGACAGGGGGCTGACACTGAAGCTTTCTTT	CASQSGQGADTEAFF
TRBV13	TRBJ2-7	NA	NA	TGTGCCAGCAGCCGGGTGGGAGAGCAGTACTTC	CASSRVGEQYF
TRBV5-1	TRBJ2-2	NA	NA	TGCGCCAGCAGCGGGGACGTCCCAGCGGGCACCGGGGAGCTGTTTTTT	CASSGDVPAGTGELFF
TRBV19	TRBJ2-7	NA	NA	TGTGCCAGTAGTATAGATCCTTGGGACTCCTCCTACGAGCAGTACTTC	CASSIDPWDSSYEQYF
TRBV21-1	TRBJ2-7	NA	NA	TGTGCCAGCAGCGGGGACTCCGTCTACGAGCAGTACTTC	CASSGDSVYEQYF
TRBV2	TRBJ1-2	NA	NA	TGTGCCAGCAGTGAAAATAGTCTCGGGCCAGTCTATGGCTACACCTTC	CASSENSLGPVYGYTF
TRBV19	TRBJ1-1	NA	TRBD1	TGTGCCAGTAGTTTTAGGACAGGGGGCGTGAACACTGAAGCTTTCTTT	CASSFRTGGVNTEAFF
TRBV5-8	TRBJ2-4	NA	TRBD1	TGTGCCAGCAGCTCAGGACAGGGGGCACGAAACATTCAGTACTTC	CASSSGQGARNIQYF
TRBV9	TRBJ2-4	NA	TRBD2	TGTGCCAGCAGTTCTGGACTAGCGGGGGGACGCGGAAACATTCAGTACTTC	CASSSGLAGGRGNIQYF
TRBV29-1	TRBJ1-1	NA	NA	TGCAGCGTTGAAGTAACCGGGGGACGGAGAAAGAACACTGAAGCTTTCTTT	CSVEVTGGRRKNTEAFF
TRBV19	TRBJ1-2	NA	NA	TGTGCCAGTAGTTCCGGGACTGTGCGATTC	CASSSGTVRF
TRBV7-2	TRBJ2-1	NA	NA	TGTGCCAGCAGCTTAGGATCTAGTTCCTACAATGAGCAGTTCTTC	CASSLGSSSYNEQFF
TRBV5-4	TRBJ2-1	once	TRBD2	TGTGCCAGCAGCCAGGCGGGGGGCGGGACCTACAATGAGCAGTTCTTC	CASSQAGGGTYNEQFF
TRBV7-2	TRBJ1-2	NA	NA	TGTGCCAGCAGCTTCGCCGGGACACCATTATCCAACTATGGCTACACCTTC	CASSFAGTPLSNYGYTF
TRBV2	TRBJ2-2	NA	NA	TGTGCCAGCAGGATGATAACTACGGCCGGGGAGCTGTTTTTT	CASRMITTAGELFF
TRBV6-5	TRBJ1-6	NA	NA	TGTGCCAGCAGTTACTATAGGGATAATTCACCCCTCCACTTT	CASSYYRDNSPLHF
TRBV29-1	TRBJ2-7	NA	TRBD1	TGCAGCGTTTCCCCGGGCCAGGGGGACCAGCAGTACTTC	CSVSPGQGDQQYF
TRBV5-1	TRBJ2-1	NA	NA	TGCGCCAGCAGCTTGGGAGGCGGGGTCGGAGAGCAGTTCTTC	CASSLGGGVGEQFF
TRBV7-9	TRBJ2-7	once	TRBD1	TGTGCCAGCAGACCGACAGGGTCCTCCTACGAGCAGTACTTC	CASRPTGSSYEQYF
TRBV5-5	TRBJ2-2	NA	NA	TGTGCCAGCAGCTTGGTGGTTTCGGCAGCCGGGGAGCTGTTTTTT	CASSLVVSAAGELFF
TRBV6-5	TRBJ2-7	once	NA	TGTGCCAGCAGTTACGCCGGCCGAACCTACGAGCAGTACTTC	CASSYAGRTYEQYF
TRBV4-2	TRBJ1-3	NA	NA	TGTGCCAGCAGCCAAGAGGGGGACGGAAACACCATATATTTT	CASSQEGDGNTIYF
TRBV18	TRBJ2-2	once	NA	TGTGCCAGCTCACCACCGAGCCTGGTTATCGCCGGGGAGCTGTTTTTT	CASSPPSLVIAGELFF
TRBV4-2	TRBJ2-7	NA	TRBD2	TGTGCCAGCAGCCACAGACTAGCGGGAGGTCCCTCCTACGAGCAGTACTTC	CASSHRLAGGPSYEQYF
TRBV6-5	TRBJ2-1	NA	NA	TGTGCCAGCAGTTACCGCCAGGGGAGTGGTGAGCAGTTCTTC	CASSYRQGSGEQFF
TRBV7-9	TRBJ1-1	NA	NA	TGTGCCAGCAGCTTAGCTCAGGGGAGGGTTGCTGAAGCTTTCTTT	CASSLAQGRVAEAFF
TRBV28	TRBJ1-1	NA	TRBD1	TGTGCCAGCAGTCCACGCTTAGGGACAGGGGGCTTGGACACTGAAGCTTTCTTT	CASSPRLGTGGLDTEAFF
TRBV5-1	TRBJ2-7	NA	NA	TGCGCCAGCAGCTTGGGATCGGGACCCAAGGCCGAGCAGTACTTC	CASSLGSGPKAEQYF